Below are 25 T cell receptor beta chains sequenced from a single sample in a study of blood T cell repertoires in COVID-19. The assay was immunoSEQ multiplex PCR, and TCRdb's table has in-frame clones only and misses some. The table shows 230,000 or so clones, with about 86% occurring only once. Sequenced sample: peripheral blood. The receptors were sampled from a man in his forties or fifties with active or convalescent COVID-19.

The chain carries TRBV10-2 and TRBJ2-5, with unresolved D. Per germline, CDR1 WSHSY and CDR2 SAAADI. The CDR3 has 15 amino acids. The V end lost 4 bases, the J end lost 0 bases, and 12 bases lay between the germline ends. CDR3 nucleotides: TGCGCCAGCAGTGCTGTGGGCCGCAACCAAGAGACCCAGTACTTC. Amino acids: CASSAVGRNQETQYF.

The genes are TRBV21-1 and TRBJ2-1; the listed D gene, TRBD2, was not tested against the DNA. TRBV21-1 is shown as a pseudogene. This CDR3 is 15 amino acids long. CDR3 region: CASSKRTSGSNEQFF. The CDR3 DNA sequence: TGTGCCAGCAGCAAGCGGACTAGCGGGAGCAATGAGCAGTTCTTC.

The chain carries TRBV5-4 and TRBJ2-2; TRBD2 agrees at 9 bases. Germline V gene sequence: CDR1 SGHNT, CDR2 YYREEE (reference sequence). Unmatched junction bases numbered 7, after V lost 2 bases and J lost 8 bases. CDR3 length: 15 residues. CDR3 coding DNA: TGTGCCAGCAGCTTAGGCGGGGGGGCACAAGGGGAGCTGTTTTTT. Translating gives CASSLGGGAQGELFF.

The V and J genes are TRBV7-9 and TRBJ2-1, with TRBD2 matching over 8 bases. V trimming: 5 bases; J trimming: 1 base; junction bases outside the gene matches: 7. The CDR3 consists of 16 residues. Germline CDR1 SEHNR, CDR2 FQNEAQ (reference sequence). CDR3 region: CASSVTSGQSYNEQFF. The DNA for the CDR3 is TGTGCCAGCAGCGTTACTAGCGGTCAATCCTACAATGAGCAGTTCTTC. Supplemented by reference TRBV7-9 and TRBJ2-1, the full variable domain reads DTGVSQNPRHKITKRGQNVTFRCDPISEHNRLYWYRQTLGQGPEFLTYFQNEAQLEKSRLLSDRFSAERPKGSFSTLEIQRTEQGDSAMYLCASSVTSGQSYNEQFFGPGTRLTVL.

This clone was seen once. The chain joins TRBV7-9 to TRBJ1-4, with 8 bases lining up with TRBD1. The CDR3 runs 15 residues. Unmatched junction bases numbered 4, after V lost 2 bases and J lost 5 bases. The germline V gene has CDR1 SEHNR and CDR2 FQNEAQ (reference sequence). The CDR3 DNA reads TGTGCCAGCAGCTTAAGGGCAGGGGGCAATGAAAAACTGTTTTTT. Amino acids: CASSLRAGGNEKLFF.

Only a few counts were recorded for this clone. This chain joins TRBV27 and TRBJ1-5; a possible D gene is TRBD1 (5 bases). CDR3 length: 14 residues. The V gene's germline CDR1 is MNHEY and CDR2 SMNVEV (reference sequence). Trimming removed 2 bases at V and 2 bases at J, with 7 bases between. The CDR3 nucleotides read TGTGCCAGCAGTTTAATAGGGGGCAATCAGCCCCAGCATTTT. Its translation: CASSLIGGNQPQHF.

The V and J genes are TRBV30 and TRBJ2-7; unclear D gene. The germline V gene encodes CDR1 GTSNPN and CDR2 SVGIG (reference sequence). The CDR3 loop spans 12 amino acids. Trimming took 0 bases from V and 2 from J, leaving 5 bases between them. The chain's CDR3 is CAWSVNPYEQYF. Written as DNA, the CDR3 is TGTGCCTGGAGTGTTAATCCCTACGAGCAGTACTTC. Full variable domain (outside the CDR3, taken from reference TRBV30 and TRBJ2-7): SQTIHQWPATLVQPVGSPLSLECTVEGTSNPNLYWYRQAAGRGLQLLFYSVGIGQISSEVPQNLSASRPQDRQFILSSKKLLLSDSGFYLCAWSVNPYEQYFGPGTRLTVT.

In DNA form, the CDR3 reads TGTGCCAGCAGACCACGGACAGGTCTCGAGCAGTACTTC. As protein: CASRPRTGLEQYF. This chain uses TRBV6-5 with TRBJ2-7; 7 nucleotides agree with TRBD1. Germline V CDR1 and CDR2: MNHEY, SVGAGI. The trim removed 6 bases at V and 6 bases at J, leaving 8 bases unmatched. The CDR3 has 13 residues.

The chain joins TRBV10-3 to TRBJ1-4; possible D gene TRBD1, 5 bases. This CDR3 region has 14 residues. The germline V gene encodes CDR1 ENHRY and CDR2 SYGVKD. The ends were cut back, 5 bases at V and 4 bases at J, with 11 bases in the middle. In DNA, the CDR3 is TGTGCCATCAGTCAAGGTCAGGGTAATGAAAAACTGTTTTTT. The encoded protein is CAISQGQGNEKLFF.

The chain links TRBV4-3 to TRBJ2-1; maybe TRBD1 (6 bases). V was cut by 2 bases and J by 7 bases, with 18 bases left in between. This CDR3 is built from 16 residues. Germline V lookup: CDR1 LGHNA, CDR2 YSLEER. The chain's CDR3 is CASSQKRMGHDNEQFF. CDR3 coding DNA: TGCGCCAGCAGCCAAAAGAGGATGGGACACGATAATGAGCAGTTCTTC.

The chain employs TRBV10-1 and TRBJ2-5; D ambiguous. V lost 4 bases and J 4 bases, leaving 10 bases between the germline ends. The CDR3 is made up of 13 amino acids. CDR1 and CDR2 (germline): WNHNN, SYGVQD (reference sequence). This chain's CDR3 is CASSGAAGETQYF. The CDR3 DNA follows: TGCGCCAGCAGTGGGGCCGCAGGAGAGACCCAGTACTTC.

This rearrangement joins TRBV20-1 to TRBJ1-5; no firm D call. V shed 3 bases and J shed 6 bases, with 18 bases lying between them. The CDR3 runs 15 residues. Germline CDR1 and CDR2: DFQATT and SNEGSKA (reference sequence). The CDR3 protein is CSASLVASTGQPQHF. CDR3 nucleotide sequence: TGCAGTGCTAGTTTGGTCGCCTCTACGGGTCAGCCCCAGCATTTT.

The chain is built from TRBV19 and TRBJ1-2; 7 bases are a match to TRBD1. Germline CDR1 reads LNHDA; CDR2 reads SQIVND (reference sequence). Trimming took 7 bases from V and 0 from J; bases not matched to a gene: 8. This CDR3 comprises 15 residues. The CDR3 is CASTPSGTANYGYTF. In DNA, the CDR3 is TGTGCCAGTACCCCCTCCGGGACAGCTAACTATGGCTACACCTTC.

The J gene is TRBJ2-3, the V gene TRBV9, with D perhaps TRBD2 (6 bases). Trimming pared 2 bases from V and 2 bases from J, leaving 12 bases between. The CDR3 covers 15 residues. The V gene's germline CDR1 is SGDLS and CDR2 YYNGEE. The CDR3 sequence: CASSVGLENTDTQYF. CDR3 bases: TGTGCCAGCAGCGTGGGACTGGAGAACACAGATACGCAGTATTTT.

This chain links TRBV5-1 with TRBJ1-3; a possible D gene is TRBD1 (6 bases). The CDR3 has 15 amino acids. Trimming left V 1 base short and J 4 bases short, with 12 bases between. Germline V gene data show CDR1 as SGHRS and CDR2 as YFSETQ. The DNA for the CDR3 is TGCGCCAGCAGCTTGATGGGGGCTTTCGGAAACACCATATATTTT. Amino acids: CASSLMGAFGNTIYF.

Comment on this clone: A read error may produce the germline difference seen at one junction end. V and J are TRBV7-7 and TRBJ2-2, with 7 nucleotides matching TRBD2. This CDR3 spans 15 amino acids. Looked up from germline, CDR1 is SSHAT and CDR2 is FNYEAQ (reference sequence). The CDR3 spells CASSLGRANTGELFF. The CDR3 DNA reads as TGTGCTAGCAGCTTAGGGAGGGCCAACACCGGGGAGCTGTTTTTT.

J is TRBJ1-3 and V is TRBV4-1; D not certain. The CDR3 runs 17 residues. V lost 0 bases and J lost 9, with 21 bases in between. The germline gives CDR1 MGHRA, CDR2 YSYEKL. The CDR3 loop is CASSQDHNNSPVGTIYF. The CDR3 nucleotides are TGCGCCAGCAGCCAAGATCACAATAACAGCCCTGTTGGCACCATATATTTT.

The chain recombines TRBV2 with TRBJ1-2, with D maybe TRBD1 (5 bases). V lost 2 bases and J 2 bases, leaving 9 bases between the germline ends. The CDR3 is 14 amino acids. Germline loops: CDR1 SNHLY, CDR2 FYNNEI. The CDR3 DNA reads as TGTGCCAGCAGTGAATTAGGGGAAAACTATGGCTACACCTTC. It translates to CASSELGENYGYTF.

This clone was detected only once. V and J are TRBV19 and TRBJ1-2, with D possibly matching TRBD1 (5 bases). This CDR3 has 11 amino acids. Germline CDR1 LNHDA, CDR2 SQIVND (reference sequence). V was cut by 3 bases and J by 8 bases, with 7 bases left in between. CDR3 residues: CASSIRQGYTF. The CDR3 DNA follows: TGTGCCAGTAGTATCAGACAGGGCTACACCTTC. Full variable domain (missing parts from reference TRBV19 and TRBJ1-2): DGGITQSPKYLFRKEGQNVTLSCEQNLNHDAMYWYRQDPGQGLRLIYYSQIVNDFQKGDIAEGYSVSREKKESFPLTVTSAQKNPTAFYLCASSIRQGYTFGSGTRLTVV.

In this sample, this clone turned up many times. The V and J genes are TRBV9 and TRBJ2-2, with D perhaps matching TRBD2 (6 bases). Germline V lookup: CDR1 SGDLS, CDR2 YYNGEE. The CDR3 extends over 15 amino acids. Trimming pared 0 bases from V and 0 bases from J, leaving 6 bases between. The CDR3 region is CASSVAGANTGELFF. The DNA of the CDR3 is TGTGCCAGCAGCGTAGCGGGGGCGAACACCGGGGAGCTGTTTTTT.

The table lists this clone with a few counts. This rearrangement joins TRBV12-5 to TRBJ2-7; D possibly corresponds to TRBD2 (5 bases). The V end was cut by 0 bases, the J end by 2 bases, with 17 bases between. The CDR3 loop spans 17 amino acids. Germline V gives CDR1 LGHNT, CDR2 FRNRAP. CDR3 nucleotides: TGTGCTAGTGGTTTGGTACTAGGGCGAGATCTCACCTACGAGCAGTACTTC. Amino acid sequence: CASGLVLGRDLTYEQYF. Full variable domain (remainder filled in from reference TRBV12-5 and TRBJ2-7): DARVTQTPRHKVTEMGQEVTMRCQPILGHNTVFWYRQTMMQGLELLAYFRNRAPLDDSGMPKDRFSAEMPDATLATLKIQPSEPRDSAVYFCASGLVLGRDLTYEQYFGPGTRLTVT.

The rearrangement links TRBV7-8 to TRBJ2-1; unclear D gene. V was clipped by 2 bases and J by 4 bases, with 6 bases between them. From germline, CDR1 is SGHVS and CDR2 FQNEAQ. This CDR3 is built from 13 residues. The CDR3 bases are TGTGCCAGCAGCTTATCGGTGTACAATGAGCAGTTCTTC. Translating it yields CASSLSVYNEQFF.

The V and J genes are TRBV7-2 and TRBJ1-2; D is perhaps TRBD1 (6 bases). The CDR3 length is 12 residues. Per germline, CDR1 SGHTA and CDR2 FQGNSA. Trimming removed 10 bases at V and 4 bases at J, with 13 bases between. The CDR3 region is CATRQAGYGYTF. For the CDR3, the DNA is TGTGCCACCCGACAGGCGGGCTATGGCTACACCTTC.

The V and J genes are TRBV9 and TRBJ2-6; the D gene is possibly TRBD1 (6 bases). Germline V gives CDR1 SGDLS, CDR2 YYNGEE. CDR3 length: 17 residues. Trimming pared 2 bases from V and 0 bases from J, leaving 12 bases between. In DNA, the CDR3 is TGTGCCAGCAGCGTGATGACAGGCGGCTCTGGGGCCAACGTCCTGACTTTC. Translated: CASSVMTGGSGANVLTF.

The chain recombines TRBV27 with TRBJ2-1; 9 nucleotides align to TRBD2. The germline V gene encodes CDR1 MNHEY and CDR2 SMNVEV (reference sequence). V dropped 4 bases and J dropped 8; count of bases not matched to a gene: 3. CDR3 length: 13 residues. The DNA of the CDR3 is TGTGCCAGCAGTTGGCGGGAGGGGGATGAGCAGTTCTTC. Its translation: CASSWREGDEQFF.